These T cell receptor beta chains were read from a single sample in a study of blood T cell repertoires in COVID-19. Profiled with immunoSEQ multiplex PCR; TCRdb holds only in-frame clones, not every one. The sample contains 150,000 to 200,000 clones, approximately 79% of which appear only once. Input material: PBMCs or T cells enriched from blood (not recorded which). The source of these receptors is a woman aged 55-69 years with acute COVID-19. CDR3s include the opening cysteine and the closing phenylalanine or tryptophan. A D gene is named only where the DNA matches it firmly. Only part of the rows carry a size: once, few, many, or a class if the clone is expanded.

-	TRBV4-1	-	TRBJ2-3	CASSQVGLAIGGF	TGCGCCAGCAGCCAAGTTGGCCTAGCGATTGGGGGTTTT
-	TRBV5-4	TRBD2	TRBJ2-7	CAISGRQYEQYF	TGTGCAATCAGCGGGAGGCAATACGAGCAGTACTTC
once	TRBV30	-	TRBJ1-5	CAWSLGTLNQPQHF	TGTGCCTGGAGTTTGGGGACACTCAATCAGCCCCAGCATTTT
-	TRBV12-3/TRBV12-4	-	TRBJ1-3	CASTSGGGNTIYF	TGTGCCAGCACCTCGGGGGGTGGAAACACCATATATTTT
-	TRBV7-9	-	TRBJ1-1	CASSPQSWQDYEAFF	TGTGCCAGCAGCCCGCAAAGTTGGCAGGACTACGAAGCTTTCTTT
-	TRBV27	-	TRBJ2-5	CASSPNQETQYF	TGTGCCAGCAGTCCCAACCAAGAGACCCAGTACTTC
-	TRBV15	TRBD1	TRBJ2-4	CATQGAAKNIQYF	TGTGCCACTCAGGGGGCGGCCAAAAACATTCAGTACTTC
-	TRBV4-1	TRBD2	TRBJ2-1	CASSHASGRSNEQFF	TGCGCCAGCAGCCACGCTAGCGGGAGGTCGAATGAGCAGTTCTTC
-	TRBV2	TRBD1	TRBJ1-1	CASSSEGAVMNTEAFF	TGTGCCAGCAGTTCTGAGGGGGCAGTAATGAACACTGAAGCTTTCTTT
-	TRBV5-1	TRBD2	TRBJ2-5	CASSWSSGEYQETQYF	TGCGCCAGCAGCTGGAGCAGCGGGGAGTACCAAGAGACCCAGTACTTC
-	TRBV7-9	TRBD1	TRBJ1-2	CASSAAGTGNGYTF	TGTGCCAGCAGCGCCGCCGGGACAGGGAATGGCTACACCTTC
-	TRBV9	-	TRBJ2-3	CASSLSSGNTDTQYF	TGTGCCAGCAGCCTCAGTAGCGGAAACACAGATACGCAGTATTTT
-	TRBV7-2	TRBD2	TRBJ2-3	CASSSRAGYTDTQYF	TGTGCCAGCAGCTCGCGAGCGGGGTACACAGATACGCAGTATTTT
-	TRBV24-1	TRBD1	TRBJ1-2	CATSDTTGTGFFNYGYTF	TGTGCCACCAGTGATACGACCGGGACAGGGTTTTTCAACTATGGCTACACCTTC
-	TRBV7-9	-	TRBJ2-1	CASSFVALLSYNEQFF	TGTGCCAGCAGCTTCGTAGCCCTACTCTCCTACAATGAGCAGTTCTTC
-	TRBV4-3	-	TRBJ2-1	CASSQKSTDQNEQFF	TGCGCCAGCAGCCAAAAATCGACTGACCAGAATGAGCAGTTCTTC
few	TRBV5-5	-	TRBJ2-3	CASVRSGASTDTQYF	TGTGCCAGCGTCAGAAGTGGGGCTAGCACAGATACGCAGTATTTT
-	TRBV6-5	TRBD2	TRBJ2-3	CASRWAGGRGDTQYF	TGTGCCAGCCGGTGGGCGGGGGGGCGAGGAGATACGCAGTATTTT
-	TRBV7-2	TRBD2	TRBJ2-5	CASSLANFGDYLANRETQYF	TGTGCCAGCAGCTTAGCGAATTTCGGGGACTATCTAGCGAATCGGGAGACCCAGTACTTC
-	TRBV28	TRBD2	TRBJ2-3	CASSYPKIRPPAGLAGADTQYF	TGTGCCAGCAGTTACCCGAAAATCCGCCCTCCAGCGGGACTCGCTGGGGCAGATACGCAGTATTTT
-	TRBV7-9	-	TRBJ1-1	CASSLESLEAFF	TGTGCCAGCAGCTTAGAATCTTTGGAAGCTTTCTTT
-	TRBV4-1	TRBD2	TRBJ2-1	CASSQEGLVYGEQFF	TGCGCCAGCAGCCAAGAGGGACTAGTTTACGGTGAGCAGTTCTTC
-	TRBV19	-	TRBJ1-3	CASSITGSGNTIYF	TGTGCCAGTAGTATTACAGGGAGTGGAAACACCATATATTTT
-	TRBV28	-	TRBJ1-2	CASSPGSPYGYTF	TGTGCCAGCAGTCCAGGGTCCCCCTATGGCTACACCTTC
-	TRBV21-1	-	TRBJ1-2	CASSKGPQGILGYGYTF	TGTGCCAGCAGCAAAGGGCCCCAGGGTATTCTCGGCTATGGCTACACCTTC
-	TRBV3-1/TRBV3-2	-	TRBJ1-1	CASSQDEFREAFF	TGTGCCAGCAGCCAAGATGAATTCAGGGAAGCTTTCTTT
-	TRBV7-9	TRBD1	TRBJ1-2	CASSLDGPGTATNYGYTF	TGTGCCAGCAGCTTAGACGGTCCCGGGACAGCTACTAACTATGGCTACACCTTC
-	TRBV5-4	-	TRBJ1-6	CASSLRQAGTNSPLHF	TGTGCCAGCAGCTTACGACAGGCCGGAACTAATTCACCCCTCCACTTT
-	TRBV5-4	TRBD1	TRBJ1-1	CASSLGPGQLNTEAFF	TGTGCCAGCAGCTTGGGGCCGGGACAGCTTAACACTGAAGCTTTCTTT
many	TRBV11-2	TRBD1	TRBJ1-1	CASSPGGAVTEAFF	TGTGCCAGCAGTCCAGGGGGCGCGGTTACTGAAGCTTTCTTT
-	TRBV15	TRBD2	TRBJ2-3	CATSRDALAGTDTQYF	TGTGCCACCAGCAGAGACGCACTAGCGGGAACAGATACGCAGTATTTT